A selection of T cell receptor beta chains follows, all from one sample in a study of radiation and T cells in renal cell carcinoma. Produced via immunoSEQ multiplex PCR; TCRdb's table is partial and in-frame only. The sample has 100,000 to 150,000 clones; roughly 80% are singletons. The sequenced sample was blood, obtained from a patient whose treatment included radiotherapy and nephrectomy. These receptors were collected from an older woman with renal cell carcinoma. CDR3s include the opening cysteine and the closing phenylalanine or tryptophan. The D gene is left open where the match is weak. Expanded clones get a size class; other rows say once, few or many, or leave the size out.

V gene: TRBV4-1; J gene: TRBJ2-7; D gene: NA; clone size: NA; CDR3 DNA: TGCGCCAGCAGCCAAGATTACGTTAGGAAGGCCTACGAGCAGTACTTC; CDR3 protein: CASSQDYVRKAYEQYF
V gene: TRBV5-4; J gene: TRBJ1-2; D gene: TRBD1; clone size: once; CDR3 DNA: TGTGCCAGCAGCTTGGGACAGGGACGTTTTTGGACCTTC; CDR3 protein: CASSLGQGRFWTF
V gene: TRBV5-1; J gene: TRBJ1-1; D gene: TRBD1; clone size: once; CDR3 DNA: TGCGCCAGCAGCTTAGGGACAGGGGGCGCGGGCGCTGAAGCTTTCTTT; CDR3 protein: CASSLGTGGAGAEAFF
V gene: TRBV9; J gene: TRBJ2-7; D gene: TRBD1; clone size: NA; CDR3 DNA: TGTGCCAGCAGCCAGGGACAGGGGGCCCACGAGCAGTACTTC; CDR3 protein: CASSQGQGAHEQYF
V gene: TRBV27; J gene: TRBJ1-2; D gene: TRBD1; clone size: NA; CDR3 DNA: TGTGCCAGCAGTTTAGCCAGCAGGGGGTATGGCTACACCTTC; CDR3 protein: CASSLASRGYGYTF
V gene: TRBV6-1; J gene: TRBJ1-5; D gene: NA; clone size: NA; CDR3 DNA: TGTGCCAGCAGAGTAGACAGAAATAGCAATCAGCCCCAGCATTTT; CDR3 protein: CASRVDRNSNQPQHF
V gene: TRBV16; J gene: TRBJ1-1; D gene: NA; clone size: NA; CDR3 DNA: TGTGCCAGCAGCCCCACCCCGTCCACTGAAGCTTTCTTT; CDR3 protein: CASSPTPSTEAFF
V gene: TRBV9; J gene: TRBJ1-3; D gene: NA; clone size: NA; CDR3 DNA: TGTGCCAGCAGCGTAGCTTGGGACACCATATATTTT; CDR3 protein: CASSVAWDTIYF
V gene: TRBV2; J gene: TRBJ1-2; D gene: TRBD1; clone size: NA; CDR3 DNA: TGTGCCTTATTGACAGGGGACTATGGCTACACCTTC; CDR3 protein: CALLTGDYGYTF
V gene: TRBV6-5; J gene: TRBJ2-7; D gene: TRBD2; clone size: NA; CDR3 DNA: TGTGCCAGCAGTTACTCGATTAGCGGGAGCTACGAGCAGTACTTC; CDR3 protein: CASSYSISGSYEQYF
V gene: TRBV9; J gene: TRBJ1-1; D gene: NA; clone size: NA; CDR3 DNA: TGTGCCAGCAGCGTAGGTCGTGTGGGCACTGAAGCTTTCTTT; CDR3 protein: CASSVGRVGTEAFF
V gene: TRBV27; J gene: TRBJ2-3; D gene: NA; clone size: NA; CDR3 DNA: TGTGCCAGCACGACAAGCACAGATACGCAGTATTTT; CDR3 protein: CASTTSTDTQYF
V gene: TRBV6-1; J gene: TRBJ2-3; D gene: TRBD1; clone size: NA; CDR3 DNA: TGTGCCAGCAGTGTGATGATGGGACAGGGTCCAGATACGCAGTATTTT; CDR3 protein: CASSVMMGQGPDTQYF
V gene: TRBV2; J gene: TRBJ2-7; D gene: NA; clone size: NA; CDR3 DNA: TGTGCCAGCAGTGATGCGACAGTTTACGAGCAGTACTTC; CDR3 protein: CASSDATVYEQYF
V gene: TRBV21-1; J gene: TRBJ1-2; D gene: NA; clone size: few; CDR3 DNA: TGTGCCAGCAGCAAAGGGGCGACAGGGGGCTGGGGCTACACCTTC; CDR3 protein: CASSKGATGGWGYTF
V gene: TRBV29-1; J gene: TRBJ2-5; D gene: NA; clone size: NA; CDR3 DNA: TGCAGCGTTGGGGGTAGAGACGAGACCCAGTACTTC; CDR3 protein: CSVGGRDETQYF
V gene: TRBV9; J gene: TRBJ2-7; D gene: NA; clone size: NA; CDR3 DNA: TGTGCCAGCAGCTTAAACGCCGGGACGGCCGCATCCGAGCAGTACTTC; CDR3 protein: CASSLNAGTAASEQYF
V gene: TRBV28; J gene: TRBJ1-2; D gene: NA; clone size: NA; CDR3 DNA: TGTGCCAGCAGTTTTGAGGACTATGGCTACACCTTC; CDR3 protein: CASSFEDYGYTF
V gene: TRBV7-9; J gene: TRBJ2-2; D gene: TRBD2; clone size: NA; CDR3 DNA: TGTGCCAGCAGCTTTCGGGGGGATACCGGGGAGCTGTTTTTT; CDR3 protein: CASSFRGDTGELFF
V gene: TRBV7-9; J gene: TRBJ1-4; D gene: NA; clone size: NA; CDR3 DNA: TGTGCCAGCAGCTTTTTAATTGGGCCGGGGGCGAGTGAAAAACTGTTTTTT; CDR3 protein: CASSFLIGPGASEKLFF
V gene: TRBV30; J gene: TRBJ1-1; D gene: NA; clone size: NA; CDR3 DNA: TGTGCCTGGAACCCTGGGCAGAACACTGAAGCTTTCTTT; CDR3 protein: CAWNPGQNTEAFF
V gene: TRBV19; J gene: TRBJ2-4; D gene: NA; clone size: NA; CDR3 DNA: TGTGCCACTGGGGACGTGGACAAAAACATTCAGTACTTC; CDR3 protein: CATGDVDKNIQYF
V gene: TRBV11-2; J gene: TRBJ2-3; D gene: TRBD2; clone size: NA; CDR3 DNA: TGTGCCAGCAGCTCCCTGAGGGCGGGAGGCCACACAGATACGCAGTATTTT; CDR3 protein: CASSSLRAGGHTDTQYF
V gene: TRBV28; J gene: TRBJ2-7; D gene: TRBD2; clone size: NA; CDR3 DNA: TGTGCCAGCAGTAAAACTAGCGTCCGCGAGCAGTACTTC; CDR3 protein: CASSKTSVREQYF
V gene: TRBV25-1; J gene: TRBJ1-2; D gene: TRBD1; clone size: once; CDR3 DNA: TGTGCCAGCAGTGGAGACAGGGGAAGAAGAGGCTACACCTTC; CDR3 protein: CASSGDRGRRGYTF
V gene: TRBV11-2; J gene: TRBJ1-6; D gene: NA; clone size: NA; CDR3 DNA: TGTGCCAGCAGCGTATCTGACAGGAGCTCCTATAATTCACCCCTCCACTTT; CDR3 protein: CASSVSDRSSYNSPLHF
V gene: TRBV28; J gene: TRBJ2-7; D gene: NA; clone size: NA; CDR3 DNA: TGTGCCAGCAGTTTAATGGACGGAGCCTACGAGCAGTACTTC; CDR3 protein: CASSLMDGAYEQYF
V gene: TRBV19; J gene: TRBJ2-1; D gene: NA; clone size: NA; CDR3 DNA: TGTGCCAGTAGTACCGGGACGGGAAGCTCCTACAATGAGCAGTTCTTC; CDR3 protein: CASSTGTGSSYNEQFF
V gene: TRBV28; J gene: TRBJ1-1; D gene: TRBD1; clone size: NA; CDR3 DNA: TGTGCCAGCAGACATCCGGGACAGGGCACAGAAGCTTTCTTT; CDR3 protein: CASRHPGQGTEAFF
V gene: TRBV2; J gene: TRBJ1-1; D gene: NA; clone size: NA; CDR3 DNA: TGTGCCAGCAGTTCGACAGTGAACACTGAAGCTTTCTTT; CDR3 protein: CASSSTVNTEAFF
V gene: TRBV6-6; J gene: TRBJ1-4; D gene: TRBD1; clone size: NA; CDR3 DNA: TGTGCCAGCACCGACCGGGACAGGGGGAGTGAAAAACTGTTTTTT; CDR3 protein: CASTDRDRGSEKLFF
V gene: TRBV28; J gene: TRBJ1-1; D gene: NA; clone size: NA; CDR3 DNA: TGTGCCAGCAGTTTGTGGGGGACAAAGAACACTGAAGCTTTCTTT; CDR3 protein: CASSLWGTKNTEAFF
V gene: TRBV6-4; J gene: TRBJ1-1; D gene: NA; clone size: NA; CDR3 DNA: TGTGCCAGCAGTGACCCCGGACGGACGAACACTGAAGCTTTCTTT; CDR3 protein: CASSDPGRTNTEAFF
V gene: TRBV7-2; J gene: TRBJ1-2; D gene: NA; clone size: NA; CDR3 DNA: TGTGCCAGCAGCGAAGACAGTCGAGATGGCTACACCTTC; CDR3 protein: CASSEDSRDGYTF
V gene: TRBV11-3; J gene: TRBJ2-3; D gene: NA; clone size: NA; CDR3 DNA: TGTGCCAGCAGCAACGGGCTCTCCGAAGGAGATACGCAGTATTTT; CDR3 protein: CASSNGLSEGDTQYF
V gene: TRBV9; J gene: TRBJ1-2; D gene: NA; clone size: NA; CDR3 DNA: TGTGCCAGCAGCGTAGAACGGCGGGGGCATGGCTACACCTTC; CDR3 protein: CASSVERRGHGYTF
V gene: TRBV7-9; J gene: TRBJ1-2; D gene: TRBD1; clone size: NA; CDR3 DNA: TGTGCCAGCAGCTTAGGTGGGACAGGGGGTGGCTACACCTTC; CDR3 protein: CASSLGGTGGGYTF
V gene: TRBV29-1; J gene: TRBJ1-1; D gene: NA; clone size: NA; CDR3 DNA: TGCAGCGTACTGAAGGGACGGGCTTTCTTT; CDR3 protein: CSVLKGRAFF
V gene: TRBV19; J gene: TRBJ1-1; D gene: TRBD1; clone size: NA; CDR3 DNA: TGTGCCAGTAGTTTTCAGGACAGGGCCCGAAACACTGAAGCTTTCTTT; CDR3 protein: CASSFQDRARNTEAFF
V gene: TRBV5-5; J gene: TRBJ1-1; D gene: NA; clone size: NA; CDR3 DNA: TGTGCCAGCAGCCGGGTCTCTGAAGCTTTCTTT; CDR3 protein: CASSRVSEAFF
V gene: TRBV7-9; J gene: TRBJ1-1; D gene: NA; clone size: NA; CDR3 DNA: TGTGCCAGCAGCCCTGAACAGGGGAACACTGAAGCTTTCTTT; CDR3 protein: CASSPEQGNTEAFF
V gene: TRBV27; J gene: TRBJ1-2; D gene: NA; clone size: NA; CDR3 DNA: TGTGCCAGCAGTTTAGCGGGGCCAGGGCGGGGTATATTCTATGGCTACACCTTC; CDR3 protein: CASSLAGPGRGIFYGYTF
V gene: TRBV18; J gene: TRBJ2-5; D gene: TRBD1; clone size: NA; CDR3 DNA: TGTGCCAGCTCACTCCAACGGACAGGGGGCTCCCGGGAGACCCAGTACTTC; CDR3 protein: CASSLQRTGGSRETQYF
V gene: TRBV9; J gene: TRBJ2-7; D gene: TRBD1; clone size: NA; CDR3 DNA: TGTGCCAGCAGCTCGACAGGGGGCAAACACGAGCAGTACTTC; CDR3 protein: CASSSTGGKHEQYF
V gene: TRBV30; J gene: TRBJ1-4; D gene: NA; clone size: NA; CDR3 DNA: TGTGCCTGGAGTGGGCAGGAAGGGATCGAGAGACTGTTTTTT; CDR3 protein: CAWSGQEGIERLFF
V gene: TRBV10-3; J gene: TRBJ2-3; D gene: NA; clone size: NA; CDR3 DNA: TGTGCCATCAGTGGGGGCGAAGATACGCAGTATTTT; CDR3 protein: CAISGGEDTQYF